The clone carrying this T cell receptor beta chain was found a few times. Its antigen is as yet unknown. This sample was included in a study of long-term antiretroviral therapy in people with HIV. On the study more broadly: Initial samples were collected about a decade before the 2015 immediate-ART recommendation.

CDR1 and CDR2 from the germline V gene are KGHSH and LQKENI. V lost 2 bases and J lost 0, with 5 bases in between. The CDR3 runs 14 residues. Study-level points and caveats: Within the repertoire, clones expanded before ART were dominant at all time points. Blood, drawn from the mid-2000s to the late 2010s, may reflect older ART regimens.

They ran version v3.0 of the immunoSEQ assay at survey level. It was roughly 40,000-55,000 T-cell genomes per sample that sequencing targeted. Generated by immunoSEQ multiplex PCR, the TCRdb table keeps only in-frame clones and is missing some. The sample consists of some 13,000 clones, more than 75% of them appearing once. The sample was unsorted PBMCs, taken roughly 8.1 years after starting antiretroviral therapy. The chain couples TRBV18 to TRBJ1-5; D is unresolved. The TCR comes from a man aged 50 or older with HIV. In nucleotides, the CDR3 is TGTGCCAGCTCACCAGAATATAGCAATCAGCCCCAGCATTTT. It codes for CASSPEYSNQPQHF.